This record covers a single T cell receptor beta chain. Its antigen is undetermined. Germline trimming cut 0 bases from V and 7 bases from J; bases unmatched to any gene: 8. CDR1 is LGHNA, CDR2 YNFKEQ, per germline. This CDR3 comprises 17 residues. This sample is drawn from a study of identical twins. The donors were all healthy and Caucasian. Study outcomes and limitations: Twins shared beta out-of-frame sequences in excess, but this excess was weaker. Out-of-frame TCR alpha sharing observed in monozygotic twins exceeded model estimates.

Through template switching, a universal primer site was introduced, and the cDNA contained unique molecular identifiers. TCRdb independently ran MiXCR on the 5' RACE reads; one entry per CDR3 protein. The sample gives nearly 900,000 distinct CDR3 sequences, over 9% of which show up once; about 1.6% is in the top ten. These data were likewise used in another study, on yellow fever vaccine responses in identical twins.

The chain links TRBV4-2 to TRBJ2-3, with TRBD2 matching over 12 bases. The clonotype comes from a woman aged 18-29 years in good health. Sample: PBMCs. CDR3 DNA: TGTGCCAGCAGCCAAGATGGGACTAGCGGGTCCCGTTATACGCAGTATTTT. Its translation is CASSQDGTSGSRYTQYF.